The 28 T cell receptor beta chains presented below share a single source sample, sequenced in a study of CD8+ T cells in alopecia areata. cDNA serving as the sequencing template came from extracted, reverse transcribed RNA. Assay used: immunoSEQ multiplex PCR; TCRdb lists only in-frame clones, some missing. Sampling found 270,000 or so clones, none seen once. After pooling, cutaneous lymph node cells were sorted with CD4, CD8alpha, NKG2D, NKG2ACE and other markers. Sequencing was carried out using CD4+ T cells sorted from a lymph node. Receptors were obtained from a C3H/HeJ mouse with alopecia areata. The mouse strain carries the MHC haplotype H2-k.

On this clone: Genes here carry mouse names. From the germline J gene comes the end of the CDR3, since the read stops 4 residues before it. V gene TRBV3 combines with J gene TRBJ2-7; 9 bases are a match to TRBD2. Germline CDR1 and CDR2: SNHLY and FYNGKV (reference sequence). V dropped 2 bases and J dropped 3; count of bases not matched to a gene: 5. This CDR3 region has 15 residues. The covered CDR3 bases are TGTGCCAGCAGCTTATATGACTGGGGGAACTAT. Translating gives CASSLYDWGNY. The CDR3 in its entirety is CASSLYDWGNYEQYF.

As to this clone: The germline and genes are mouse ones. Sequencing ends 4 residues short of the CDR3 end; the germline J gene provides the rest. Other DNA sequences in the sample encode the same CDR3. This sequence joins TRBV19 and TRBJ2-1; a weak D match, TRBD1 (5 bases). Germline CDR1 reads FNHDT; CDR2 reads SITEND (reference sequence). V dropped 4 bases and J dropped 3 bases, with 8 bases sitting between them. This CDR3 is built from 13 residues. The CDR3 is CASSRQGYAEQFF. CDR3 DNA (partial): TGTGCCAGCAGTCGTCAGGGCTATGCT.

Points on this clone: Any gene name here is a mouse gene name. The read comes to an end 3 residues before the CDR3 does, leaving the germline J gene to fill in the end. The rearrangement uses TRBV5 and TRBJ1-6, with a weak D call TRBD1 (6 bases). TRBJ1-6 is identified as an open reading frame with a role that is uncertain. The CDR3 has 15 residues. The germline V and J ends were trimmed by 0 bases and 7 bases, with 10 bases remaining between them. Germline V gives CDR1 LGHNA, CDR2 YNLKQL (reference sequence). CDR3 region: CASSQEGALNSPLYF. The DNA read from the CDR3 is TGTGCCAGCAGCCAAGAGGGGGCGCTGAATTCGCCC.

This clone was found many times. These gene names are mouse names. Additional DNA sequences in this sample encode the identical CDR3. The CDR3 loop is CASSGDWGDAEQFF. The sequenced CDR3 bases are TGTGCTAGCAGTGGGGACTGGGGTGATGCT. The chain is built from TRBV17 and TRBJ2-1; TRBD2 matches 10 bases. The CDR3 end falls 4 residues outside the read, so it is completed with the germline J gene. The ends lost 5 bases at V and 5 bases at J; junction bases unmatched: 3. Germline assignment: CDR1 MNHDT and CDR2 YYDKIL. The CDR3 has 14 residues.

A note on this clone: Genes and germline are mouse. The read stops 4 residues short of the end of the CDR3; the missing end is completed from the germline J gene. V is TRBV13-2 and J is TRBJ2-7; weak D call: TRBD2 (5 bases). Germline CDR1 reads NNHNN; CDR2 reads SYGAGS (reference sequence). Trimming left V 0 bases short and J 2 bases short, with 9 bases between. The CDR3 spans 14 residues. The covered CDR3 bases are TGTGCCAGCGGTGATGTAGCTGGGCCCTAT. Protein: CASGDVAGPY. The whole CDR3 reads CASGDVAGPYEQYF.

The sample holds a few counts of this clone. Mouse gene names and germline throughout. The CDR3 end is not reached by the read, which stops 4 residues before it; the germline J gene fills it in. The chain is built from TRBV19 and TRBJ2-3, with D perhaps matching TRBD2 (7 bases). The germline V and J ends were trimmed by 1 base and 1 base, with 16 bases remaining between them. Germline CDR1 and CDR2: FNHDT and SITEND (reference sequence). This CDR3 region has 17 residues. The CDR3 DNA, read in part, is TGTGCCAGCAGTATAATTCGGGGGGCGCGAGGTGCAGAA. Residues: CASSIIRGARGAE. In full, the CDR3 is CASSIIRGARGAETLYF.

Comments on this clone: Mouse names are used for the genes. The read ends 4 residues shy of where the CDR3 ends; the end is completed using the germline J gene. The rearrangement joins TRBV31 to TRBJ2-7; D perhaps matches TRBD2 (6 bases). This CDR3 spans 13 amino acids. V was shortened by 3 bases and J by 3 bases, with 12 bases between the two germline ends. Germline V gives CDR1 GKSSPN, CDR2 SITVG. The sequenced part of the CDR3 DNA is TGTGCCTGGAGCCCAAGGACTGTCTAT. Translation: CAWSPRTVY. The whole CDR3 sequence is CAWSPRTVYEQYF. Full variable domain (remainder filled in from reference TRBV31 and TRBJ2-7): AQTIHQWPVAEIKAVGSPLSLGCTIKGKSSPNLYWYWQATGGTLQQLFYSITVGQVESVVQLNLSASRPKDDQFILSTEKLLLSHSGFYLCAWSPRTVYEQYFGPGTRLTVL.

About this clone itself: Gene and germline names: mouse. The read falls 4 residues short of the CDR3 end, and the missing part is taken from the germline J gene. Other DNA sequences in this specimen translate into the identical CDR3. The rearrangement joins TRBV31 to TRBJ2-5, with TRBD2 matching 9 bases. Germline V gene sequence: CDR1 GKSSPN, CDR2 SITVG. The CDR3 consists of 14 residues. CDR3 sequence: CAWSLRLGVDTQYF. CDR3 DNA (partial): TGTGCCTGGAGTCTCAGACTGGGGGTAGAC.

This clone was observed a few times. Germline and genes here are mouse. The CDR3 goes on 4 residues after the read ends, and that part is filled in from the germline J gene. This sequence joins TRBV17 and TRBJ2-1; TRBD2 might be the D (5 bases). Germline V gene lookup returns CDR1 MNHDT and CDR2 YYDKIL. The CDR3 contains 15 residues. Trimming removed 0 bases from V and 1 base from J, with 7 bases in between. CDR3 loop: CASSRELVNYAEQFF. Incomplete CDR3 DNA: TGTGCTAGCAGTAGAGAACTGGTGAACTATGCT.

This clone was detected a few times. Any gene name here is a mouse gene name. The read terminates 4 residues ahead of where the CDR3 ends, so the germline J gene completes it. This specimen includes other DNA sequences encoding the same CDR3. The V and J genes are TRBV1 and TRBJ2-1, with 7 bases matching TRBD2. Unmatched junction bases numbered 6, after V lost 0 bases and J lost 4 bases. The CDR3 consists of 16 residues. The germline CDR1 and CDR2 sequences are NSQYPW and LRSPGD (reference sequence). CDR3 amino acids: CTCSADLGGGYAEQFF. The sequenced part of the CDR3 DNA is TGCACCTGCAGTGCAGATTTGGGGGGAGGGTATGCT. The entire variable domain, with the rest obtained from reference TRBV1 and TRBJ2-1, is as follows: VTLLEQNPRWRLVPRGQAVNLRCILKNSQYPWMSWYQQDLQKQLQWLFTLRSPGDKEVKSLPGADYLATRVTDTELRLQVANMSQGRTLYCTCSADLGGGYAEQFFGPGTRLTVL.

The table lists this clone with a few counts. Germline and genes: mouse. Read coverage stops 4 residues before the CDR3 terminus; the germline J gene supplies the remainder. The same CDR3 is also encoded by other DNA sequences in this sample. The chain uses TRBV13-1 and TRBJ2-2; 8 bases line up with TRBD2. V gave up 5 bases and J gave up 1 base; unmatched junction bases: 1. Germline V CDR1 and CDR2: NSHNY, SYGAGN. This CDR3 has 14 amino acids. This CDR3 reads CASRDWGNTGQLYF. The part of the CDR3 DNA that was read is TGTGCCAGCAGAGACTGGGGAAACACCGGG.

This clone was counted many times. Gene names denote mouse genes. Read coverage stops 4 residues before the CDR3 terminus; the germline J gene supplies the remainder. At the DNA level, this CDR3 is encoded by other sequences in the same sample as well. V gene TRBV19 combines with J gene TRBJ1-2; TRBD1 aligns across 7 bases. Trimming cost V 5 bases and J 0 bases; bases outside gene matches: 4. The CDR3 loop spans 14 amino acids. Per germline, CDR1 FNHDT and CDR2 SITEND (reference sequence). The CDR3 bases that were read are TGTGCCAGCAGCCCTCAGGGGGCAAACTCC. It encodes CASSPQGANS. The whole CDR3 region reads CASSPQGANSDYTF.

About this clone: Gene names follow the mouse nomenclature. The read gets to within 4 residues of the CDR3 end, and the germline J gene fills in the rest. V and J are TRBV19 and TRBJ2-1, with a possible D match to TRBD2 (7 bases). The V and J ends lost 2 bases and 0 bases respectively, with 15 bases between them. CDR3 size: 17 residues. CDR1 and CDR2 from the germline V gene are FNHDT and SITEND (reference sequence). CDR3 residues: CASSILGGGGNYAEQFF. CDR3 DNA (partial): TGTGCCAGCAGTATTTTGGGAGGGGGGGGTAACTATGCT. Variable domain in full (rest from reference TRBV19 and TRBJ2-1): GGIITQTPKFLIGQEGQKLTLKCQQNFNHDTMYWYRQDSGKGLRLIYYSITENDLQKGDLSEGYDASREKKSSFSLTVTSAQKNEMAVFLCASSILGGGGNYAEQFFGPGTRLTVL.

Remarks on this clone: The gene names here belong to mouse. The read finishes 4 residues shy of the CDR3 end, and the germline J gene is used to complete it. The rearrangement joins TRBV1 to TRBJ2-3, with D perhaps TRBD2 (7 bases). This CDR3 has 16 amino acids. Germline V gene sequence: CDR1 NSQYPW, CDR2 LRSPGD (reference sequence). The V and J ends lost 0 bases and 1 base respectively, with 11 bases between them. The CDR3 bases that were read are TGCACCTGCAGTGCAGATCGGGGGGCGCGTGCAGAA. It codes for CTCSADRGARAE. The CDR3 in its entirety is CTCSADRGARAETLYF. Variable domain in full (rest from reference TRBV1 and TRBJ2-3): VTLLEQNPRWRLVPRGQAVNLRCILKNSQYPWMSWYQQDLQKQLQWLFTLRSPGDKEVKSLPGADYLATRVTDTELRLQVANMSQGRTLYCTCSADRGARAETLYFGSGTRLTVL.

With regard to this clone: Mouse gene names apply. With the read ending 4 residues before the CDR3 end, the germline J gene is used to fill in that end. At the DNA level, this CDR3 is encoded by other sequences in the same sample as well. The V and J genes are TRBV19 and TRBJ2-7; TRBD2 agrees at 7 bases. The germline V gene has CDR1 FNHDT and CDR2 SITEND (reference sequence). This CDR3 spans 13 amino acids. The V and J ends lost 2 bases and 3 bases, in that order; junction bases with no gene match: 2. CDR3 residues: CASSIGGGYEQYF. The CDR3 bases that were read are TGTGCCAGCAGTATCGGGGGGGGCTAT.

This clone has only a few counts. Germline and genes here are mouse. The sequence runs out 4 residues before the end of the CDR3; the remainder is reconstructed from the germline J gene. The V gene is TRBV5, the J gene TRBJ2-2, with 12 nucleotides matching TRBD2. Germline CDR1 and CDR2: LGHNA and YNLKQL (reference sequence). The length of the CDR3 is 18 residues. With V trimmed by 2 bases and J by 0 bases, 4 bases remained unmatched. The CDR3 reads CASSQPGLGGANTGQLYF. The DNA read from the CDR3 is TGTGCCAGCAGCCAACCGGGACTGGGGGGTGCAAACACCGGG.

This clone was counted many times. Gene names are mouse gene names. CDR3 region: CASSSGDRGGAETLYF. Partial CDR3 DNA: TGTGCTAGCAGTAGTGGGGACAGGGGGGGGGCAGAA. The chain has TRBV17 and TRBJ2-3; 11 bases are a match to TRBD1. The CDR3 is cut off 4 residues early in the read; its end comes from the germline J gene. Per the germline V gene, CDR1 is MNHDT and CDR2 is YYDKIL. The trim removed 3 bases at V and 3 bases at J, leaving 5 bases unmatched. The CDR3 covers 16 residues.

This clone has only a few counts. Gene names denote mouse genes. The read halts 4 residues ahead of the CDR3 end, with the missing end drawn from the germline J gene. V gene TRBV19 combines with J gene TRBJ1-2, with TRBD1 matching 9 bases. Germline values: CDR1 FNHDT, CDR2 SITEND (reference sequence). CDR3 length equals 16 residues. V was clipped by 1 base and J by 3 bases; unmatched bases: 7. The DNA read from the CDR3 is TGTGCCAGCAGTATACTCTGGGACAGGGTTGACTCC. Translation: CASSILWDRVDS. The complete CDR3 sequence is CASSILWDRVDSDYTF. Using reference TRBV19 and TRBJ1-2 for the parts outside the CDR3, the full variable domain is GGIITQTPKFLIGQEGQKLTLKCQQNFNHDTMYWYRQDSGKGLRLIYYSITENDLQKGDLSEGYDASREKKSSFSLTVTSAQKNEMAVFLCASSILWDRVDSDYTFGSGTRLLVI.

This clone appeared a few times. The listed genes are named as in mouse. The read comes to an end 3 residues before the CDR3 does, leaving the germline J gene to fill in the end. Other DNA sequences within the sample encode an identical CDR3. The genes are TRBV1 and TRBJ1-6; 7 nucleotides agree with TRBD1. TRBJ1-6 is flagged as an ORF with uncertain function. CDR1 is NSQYPW, CDR2 LRSPGD, per germline (reference sequence). The CDR3 extends over 14 amino acids. V gave up 3 bases and J gave up 7 bases; unmatched junction bases: 3. Here the CDR3 reads CTCSARDRNSPLYF. CDR3 DNA (partial): TGCACCTGCAGTGCCCGGGACAGAAATTCGCCC.

The table lists this clone with a few counts. Genes and germline are mouse. The sequence runs out 4 residues before the end of the CDR3; the remainder is reconstructed from the germline J gene. The chain is built from TRBV13-1 and TRBJ2-5; 11 bases map to TRBD2. The germline gives CDR1 NSHNY, CDR2 SYGAGN. The CDR3 runs to 15 residues. The chain's CDR3 is CASSDGLGGIDTQYF. Partial CDR3 DNA: TGTGCCAGCAGTGACGGACTGGGGGGAATCGAC.

On this clone: Gene labels here are mouse ones. The missing CDR3 end, 4 residues past where the read stops, is filled in from the germline J gene. The gene calls are TRBV13-3 and TRBJ1-1, with D tentatively TRBD1 (6 bases). Looked up from germline, CDR1 is NNHDY and CDR2 is SYVADS. The CDR3 loop spans 11 amino acids. CDR3 loop: CASIGQTEVFF. The covered CDR3 bases are TGTGCCAGCATAGGACAGACA.

The table lists this clone with a few counts. All gene names here are mouse names. The read terminates 4 residues before the CDR3 end, so the remaining end is supplied by the germline J gene. The chain combines TRBV13-1 with TRBJ2-5; 10 bases are a match to TRBD2. Germline V lookup: CDR1 NSHNY, CDR2 SYGAGN. The CDR3 contains 15 residues. The CDR3 sequence: CASSDRLGGEDTQYF. The DNA read from the CDR3 is TGTGCCAGCAGTGATCGACTGGGGGGCGAAGAC.

Notes on this clone: The genes are named according to mouse. Read sequence stops 4 residues before the CDR3 end, and the germline J gene provides the missing end. The gene calls are TRBV14 and TRBJ2-5, with 10 positions matching TRBD2. CDR1 and CDR2 from the germline V gene are SGHDT and FRDEAV. The CDR3 runs to 14 residues. CDR3 DNA (partial): TGTGCCAGCAGCTCCGGGACTGGGGCGGAC. This encodes CASSSGTGAD. The full CDR3 reads CASSSGTGADTQYF.

This clone was counted a few times. Genes and germline are mouse. The CDR3 is cut off 4 residues early in the read; its end comes from the germline J gene. Other DNA sequences in this sample translate to the same CDR3. V usage is TRBV1 and J usage is TRBJ2-1, with 8 bases fitting TRBD1. The germline V gene has CDR1 NSQYPW and CDR2 LRSPGD (reference sequence). CDR3 length equals 13 residues. CDR3 DNA (partial): TGCACCTGCAGTGCTACAGGGGGAGCT. Its protein product is CTCSATGGA. In full, the CDR3 is CTCSATGGAEQFF.

With respect to this clone: These gene names are mouse names. CDR3 bases read: TGTGCCAGCTCTCGAACAGGGGGCGGCACA. This gives the protein CASSRTGGGT. The entire CDR3 protein is CASSRTGGGTEVFF. The chain links TRBV12-1 to TRBJ1-1, with 9 bases identical to TRBD1. The read ends 4 residues early relative to the CDR3; the germline J gene fills the gap. Germline trimming cut 2 bases from V and 4 bases from J; bases unmatched to any gene: 4. CDR1 and CDR2 (germline): SGHSN, HYEKVE. The CDR3 totals 14 residues.

With respect to this clone: Gene names refer to mouse genes. Read coverage stops 4 residues before the CDR3 terminus; the germline J gene supplies the remainder. This rearrangement joins TRBV17 to TRBJ2-2, with no clear D. The CDR3 covers 14 residues. Between the trimmed V and J ends, which lost 6 bases and 0 bases, there was a span of 8 bases. Germline loops: CDR1 MNHDT, CDR2 YYDKIL. CDR3 bases read: TGTGCTAGCAGGCCTACATCAAACACCGGG. It translates to CASRPTSNTG. The entire CDR3 sequence reads CASRPTSNTGQLYF.

Only a few counts were recorded for this clone. The gene names given are mouse names. The sequenced fragment ends 4 residues before the CDR3 boundary, so the rest is inferred from the germline J gene. This chain joins TRBV13-1 and TRBJ2-7, with D tentatively TRBD1 (6 bases). The CDR3 covers 12 residues. CDR1 is NSHNY, CDR2 SYGAGN, per germline. Trimming cost V 3 bases and J 3 bases, with 7 bases left between them. CDR3 DNA, as far as it was read: TGTGCCAGCAGTGGACAGGTCTAT. It specifies CASSGQVY. The entire CDR3 protein is CASSGQVYEQYF.

The table lists this clone with a few counts. Here the gene names and germline are mouse. The read ends 4 residues shy of where the CDR3 ends; the end is completed using the germline J gene. This CDR3 is also generated by other DNA sequences in the sample. This chain connects TRBV13-1 to TRBJ2-1, with 11 bases fitting TRBD2. This CDR3 comprises 15 residues. Trimming cost V 3 bases and J 5 bases; bases outside gene matches: 4. Germline lookup yields CDR1 NSHNY and CDR2 SYGAGN. The part of the CDR3 DNA that was read is TGTGCCAGCAGTGGAGGGACTGGGGGAGATGCT. It yields the protein CASSGGTGGDA. The full CDR3 protein is CASSGGTGGDAEQFF.